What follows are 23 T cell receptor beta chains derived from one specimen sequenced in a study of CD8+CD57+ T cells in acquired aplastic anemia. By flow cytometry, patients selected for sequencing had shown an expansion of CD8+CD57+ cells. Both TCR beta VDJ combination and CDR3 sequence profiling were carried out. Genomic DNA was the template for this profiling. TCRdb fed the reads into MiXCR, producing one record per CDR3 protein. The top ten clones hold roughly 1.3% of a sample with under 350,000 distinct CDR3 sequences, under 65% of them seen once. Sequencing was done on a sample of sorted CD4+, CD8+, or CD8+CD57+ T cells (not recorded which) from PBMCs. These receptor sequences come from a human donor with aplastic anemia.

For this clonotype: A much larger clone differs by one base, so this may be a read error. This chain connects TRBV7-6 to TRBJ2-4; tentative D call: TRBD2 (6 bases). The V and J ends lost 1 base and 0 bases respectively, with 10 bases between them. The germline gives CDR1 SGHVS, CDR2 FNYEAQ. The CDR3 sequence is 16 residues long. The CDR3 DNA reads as TGTGCCAGCAGCTTAGGGAGCGGGTTAGCCAAAAACATTCAGTACTTC. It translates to CASSLGSGLAKNIQYF.

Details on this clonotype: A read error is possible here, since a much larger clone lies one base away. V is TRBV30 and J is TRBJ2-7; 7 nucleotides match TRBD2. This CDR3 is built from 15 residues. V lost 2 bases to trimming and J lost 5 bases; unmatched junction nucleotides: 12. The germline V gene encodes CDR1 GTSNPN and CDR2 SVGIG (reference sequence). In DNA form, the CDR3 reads TGTGCCTGGAGTACAGGACTAGTGGGTAGCCACGAGCAGTACTTC. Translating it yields CAWSTGLVGSHEQYF.

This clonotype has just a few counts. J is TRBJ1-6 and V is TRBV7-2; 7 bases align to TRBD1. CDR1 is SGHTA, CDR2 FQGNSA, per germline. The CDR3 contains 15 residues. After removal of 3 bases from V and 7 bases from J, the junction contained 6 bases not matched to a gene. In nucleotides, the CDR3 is TGTGCCAGCAGCTTTCCTGGGACAGTCAATTCACCCCTCCACTTT. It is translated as CASSFPGTVNSPLHF.

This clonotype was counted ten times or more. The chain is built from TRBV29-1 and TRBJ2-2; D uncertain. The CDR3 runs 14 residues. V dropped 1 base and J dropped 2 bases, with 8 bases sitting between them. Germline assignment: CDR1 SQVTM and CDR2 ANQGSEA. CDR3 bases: TGCAGCGTTGAAGTCCAAGGAAACACCGGGGAGCTGTTTTTT. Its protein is CSVEVQGNTGELFF.

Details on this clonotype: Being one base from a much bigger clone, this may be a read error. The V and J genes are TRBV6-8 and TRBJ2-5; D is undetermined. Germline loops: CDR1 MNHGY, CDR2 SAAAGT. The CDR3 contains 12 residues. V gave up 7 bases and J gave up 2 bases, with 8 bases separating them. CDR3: CASTSRQETQYF. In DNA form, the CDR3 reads TGTGCCAGCACCAGCAGACAAGAGACCCAGTACTTC.

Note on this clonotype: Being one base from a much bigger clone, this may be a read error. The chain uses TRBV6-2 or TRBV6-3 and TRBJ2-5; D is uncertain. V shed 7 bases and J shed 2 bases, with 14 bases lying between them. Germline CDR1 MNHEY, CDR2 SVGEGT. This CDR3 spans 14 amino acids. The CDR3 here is CASKRPHKQETQYF. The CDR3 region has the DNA TGTGCCAGCAAACGGCCACATAAACAAGAGACCCAGTACTTC.

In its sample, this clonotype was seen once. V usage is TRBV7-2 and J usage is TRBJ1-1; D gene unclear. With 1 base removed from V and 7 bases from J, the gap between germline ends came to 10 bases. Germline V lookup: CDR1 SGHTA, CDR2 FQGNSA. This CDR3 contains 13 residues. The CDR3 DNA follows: TGTGCCAGCAGCTTAGTGTTGGGCAGTGAAGCTTTCTTT. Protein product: CASSLVLGSEAFF.

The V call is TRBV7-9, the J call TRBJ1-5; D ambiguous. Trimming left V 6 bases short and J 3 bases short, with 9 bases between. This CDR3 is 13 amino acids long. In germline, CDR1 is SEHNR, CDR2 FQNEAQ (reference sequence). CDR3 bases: TGTGCCAGCAGTCCTGCCAACAATCAGCCCCAGCATTTT. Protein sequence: CASSPANNQPQHF.

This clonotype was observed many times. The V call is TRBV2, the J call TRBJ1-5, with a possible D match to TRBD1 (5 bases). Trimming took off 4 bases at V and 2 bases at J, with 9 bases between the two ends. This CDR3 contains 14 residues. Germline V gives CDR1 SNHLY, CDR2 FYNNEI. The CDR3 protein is CASSVGQGNQPQHF. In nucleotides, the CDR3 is TGTGCCAGCAGTGTGGGGCAGGGCAATCAGCCCCAGCATTTT.

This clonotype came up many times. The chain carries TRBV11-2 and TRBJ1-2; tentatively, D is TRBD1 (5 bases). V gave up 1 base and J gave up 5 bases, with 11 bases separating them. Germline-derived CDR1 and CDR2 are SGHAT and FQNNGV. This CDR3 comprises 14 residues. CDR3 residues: CASSLGGSPYGYTF. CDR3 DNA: TGTGCCAGCAGCTTAGGGGGGAGTCCATATGGCTACACCTTC. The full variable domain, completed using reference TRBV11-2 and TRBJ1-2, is EAGVAQSPRYKIIEKRQSVAFWCNPISGHATLYWYQQILGQGPKLLIQFQNNGVVDDSQLPKDRFSAERLKGVDSTLKIQPAKLEDSAVYLCASSLGGSPYGYTFGSGTRLTVV.

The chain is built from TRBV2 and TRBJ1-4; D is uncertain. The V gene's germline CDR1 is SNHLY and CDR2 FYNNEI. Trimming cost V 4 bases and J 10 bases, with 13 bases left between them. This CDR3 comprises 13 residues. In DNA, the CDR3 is TGTGCCAGCAGTGCGGGTCCGCCGGGAAAACTGTTTTTT. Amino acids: CASSAGPPGKLFF.

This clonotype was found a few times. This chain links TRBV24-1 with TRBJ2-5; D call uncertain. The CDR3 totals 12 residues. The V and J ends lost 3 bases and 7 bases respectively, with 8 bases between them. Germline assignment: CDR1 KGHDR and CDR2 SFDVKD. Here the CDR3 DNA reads TGTGCCACCAGTGATCAGTCCGGGACCCAGTACTTC. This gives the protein CATSDQSGTQYF.

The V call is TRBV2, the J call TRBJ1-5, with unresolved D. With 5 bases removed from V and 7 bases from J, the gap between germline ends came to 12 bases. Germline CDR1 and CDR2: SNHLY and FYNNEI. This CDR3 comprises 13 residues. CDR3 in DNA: TGTGCCAGCAGTCCCGGTCTTTGGCAGCCCCAGCATTTT. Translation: CASSPGLWQPQHF.

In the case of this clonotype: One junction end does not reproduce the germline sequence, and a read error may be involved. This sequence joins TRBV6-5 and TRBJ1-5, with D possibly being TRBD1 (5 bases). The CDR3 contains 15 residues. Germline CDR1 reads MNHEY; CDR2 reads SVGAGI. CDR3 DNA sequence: TGTGCCAGCACTTACTCATCGGGGCCCTATCAGCCCCAGCATTTT. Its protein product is CASTYSSGPYQPQHF.

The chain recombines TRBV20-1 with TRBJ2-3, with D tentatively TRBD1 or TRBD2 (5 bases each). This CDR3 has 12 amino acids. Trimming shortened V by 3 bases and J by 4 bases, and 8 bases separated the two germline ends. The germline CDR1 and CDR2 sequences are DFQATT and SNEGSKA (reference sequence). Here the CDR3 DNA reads TGCAGTGCTAGTGGGGGTGCAGATACGCAGTATTTT. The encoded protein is CSASGGADTQYF.

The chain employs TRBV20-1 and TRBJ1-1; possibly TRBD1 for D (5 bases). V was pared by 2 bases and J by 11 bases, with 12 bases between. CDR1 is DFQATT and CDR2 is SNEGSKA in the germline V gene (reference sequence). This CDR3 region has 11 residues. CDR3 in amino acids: CSARKGNYAFF. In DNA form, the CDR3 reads TGCAGTGCTAGAAAGGGGAACTACGCTTTCTTT.

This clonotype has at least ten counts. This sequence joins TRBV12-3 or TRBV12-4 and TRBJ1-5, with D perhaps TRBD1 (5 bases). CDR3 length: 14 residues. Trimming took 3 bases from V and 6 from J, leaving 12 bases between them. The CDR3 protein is CASSFWGGGQPQHF. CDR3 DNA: TGTGCCAGCAGTTTCTGGGGGGGAGGTCAGCCCCAGCATTTT.

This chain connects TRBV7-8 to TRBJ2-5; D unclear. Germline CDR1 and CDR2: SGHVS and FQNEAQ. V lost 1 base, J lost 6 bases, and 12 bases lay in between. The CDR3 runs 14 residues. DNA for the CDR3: TGTGCCAGCAGCTTAGATTCACCTCGGAAGACCCAGTACTTC. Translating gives CASSLDSPRKTQYF.

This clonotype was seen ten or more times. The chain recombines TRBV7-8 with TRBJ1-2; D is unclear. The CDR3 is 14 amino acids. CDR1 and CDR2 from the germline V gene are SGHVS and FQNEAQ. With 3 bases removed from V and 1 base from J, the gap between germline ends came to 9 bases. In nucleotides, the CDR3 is TGTGCCAGCAGCTTGATGAGGGTTAACTATGGCTACACCTTC. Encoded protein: CASSLMRVNYGYTF.

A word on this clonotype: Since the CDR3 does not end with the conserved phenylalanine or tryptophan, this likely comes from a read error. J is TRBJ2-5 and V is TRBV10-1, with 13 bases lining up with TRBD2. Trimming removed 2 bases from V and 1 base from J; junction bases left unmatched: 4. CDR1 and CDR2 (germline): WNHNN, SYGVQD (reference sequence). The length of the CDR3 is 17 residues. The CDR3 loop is CASSEPGLAGVQETQYV. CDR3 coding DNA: TGCGCCAGCAGTGAGCCTGGACTAGCGGGGGTCCAAGAGACCCAGTACGTC.

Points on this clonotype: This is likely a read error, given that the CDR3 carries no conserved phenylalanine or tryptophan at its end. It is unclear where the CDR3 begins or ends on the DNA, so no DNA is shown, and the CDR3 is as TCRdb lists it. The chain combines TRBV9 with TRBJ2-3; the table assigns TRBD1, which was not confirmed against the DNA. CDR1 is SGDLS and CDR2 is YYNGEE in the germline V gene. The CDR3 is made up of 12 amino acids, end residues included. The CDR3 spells CASRGHTRRSSL.

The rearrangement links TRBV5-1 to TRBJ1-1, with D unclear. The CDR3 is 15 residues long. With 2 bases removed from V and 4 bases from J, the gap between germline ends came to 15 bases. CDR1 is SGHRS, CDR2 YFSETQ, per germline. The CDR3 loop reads CASSFLDRAVTEAFF. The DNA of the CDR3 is TGCGCCAGCAGCTTTTTGGATCGGGCGGTCACTGAAGCTTTCTTT.

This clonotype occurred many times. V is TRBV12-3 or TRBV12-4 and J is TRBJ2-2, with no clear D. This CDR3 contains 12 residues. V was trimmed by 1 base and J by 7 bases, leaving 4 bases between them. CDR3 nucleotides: TGTGCCAGCAGTTTAGAAATCGGGGAGCTGTTTTTT. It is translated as CASSLEIGELFF.